This TCR beta chain was observed in a study of cytomegalovirus exposure and HLA in healthy donors. On the study more broadly: The 120 or so validation repertoires and the roughly 690 first-cohort repertoires shared a platform, a later analysis reported.

Worth noting for this clone: Its antigen is still unknown.

V was pared by 7 bases and J by 4 bases, with 11 bases of the junction left unmatched. CDR1 is MDHEN and CDR2 is SYDVKM in the germline V gene. This CDR3 has 15 amino acids. Here immunoSEQ multiplex PCR was the method, and the copy in TCRdb shows in-frame clones only, minus some. The sample has 150,000 to 200,000 clones, about 81% seen once. Findings and limits, study-wide: Among TCR sequences, most were rare, though some public TCRs appeared in many donors. Reports described diagnosis of cytomegalovirus status by the classifier as highly specific and sensitive. Cytomegalovirus-associated status was assigned to 150 to 200 TCR beta chains.

The rearrangement links TRBV28 to TRBJ2-5; 8 bases match TRBD2. What was sequenced was PBMCs. This receptor was identified in a woman aged 25 to 45 in good health and CMV-seronegative. The CDR3 bases are TGTGCCAGCAAGATGGCAGGCCGGGGGGGAGAGACCCAGTACTTC. This sequence encodes CASKMAGRGGETQYF.